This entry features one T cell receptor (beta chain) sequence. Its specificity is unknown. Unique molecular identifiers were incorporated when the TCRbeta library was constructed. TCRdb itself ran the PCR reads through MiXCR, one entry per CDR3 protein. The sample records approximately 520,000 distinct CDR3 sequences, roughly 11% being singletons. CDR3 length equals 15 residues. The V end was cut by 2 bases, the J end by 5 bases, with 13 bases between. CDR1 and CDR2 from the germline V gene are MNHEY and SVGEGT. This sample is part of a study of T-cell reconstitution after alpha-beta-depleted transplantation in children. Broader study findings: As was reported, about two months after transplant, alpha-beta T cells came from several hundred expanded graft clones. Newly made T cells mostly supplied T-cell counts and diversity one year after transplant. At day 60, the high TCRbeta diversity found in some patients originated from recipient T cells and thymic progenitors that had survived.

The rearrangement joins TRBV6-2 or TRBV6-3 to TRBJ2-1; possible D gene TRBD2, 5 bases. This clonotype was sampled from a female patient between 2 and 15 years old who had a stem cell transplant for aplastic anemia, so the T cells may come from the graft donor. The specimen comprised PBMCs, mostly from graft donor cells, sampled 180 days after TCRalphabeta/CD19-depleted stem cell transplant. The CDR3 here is CASSYPFGDNNEQFF. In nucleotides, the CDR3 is TGTGCCAGCAGTTACCCGTTCGGGGATAACAATGAGCAGTTCTTC.